The entry below describes one T cell receptor (beta chain). What it binds is unknown. The sample is drawn from a study of cytomegalovirus exposure and HLA in healthy donors. This CDR3 is built from 18 residues. V shed 7 bases and J 0 bases; nucleotides not matched to a gene: 12. The germline CDR1 and CDR2 sequences are MDHEN and SYDVKM. In the PCR, 60 Vbeta and 13 Jbeta primers were used. Some clones are missing from TCRdb's copy, which holds only in-frame ones; the method was immunoSEQ multiplex PCR. The data show 140,000 or so clones, with approximately 79% seen just once and roughly 2.9% held by the top ten. Findings and limits, study-wide: Confirmation was obtained in vitro that a few CMV-associated chains are specific for CMV antigens. As a later analysis showed, several of the most significant clusters appeared to be linked to common viral pathogens.

This chain links TRBV28 with TRBJ2-1; TRBD2 matches 10 bases. The source material was PBMCs. The clonotype comes from a woman aged 25 to 39 in good health and CMV-seronegative. DNA of the CDR3: TGTGCCAGCACGGACCCGGGACTAGCGCGAATCTCCTACAATGAGCAGTTCTTC. Translated, it gives CASTDPGLARISYNEQFF.